Below, 18 T cell receptor beta chains from the same sample are listed, as sequenced in a study of human T cells and chemical hapten exposure. Using its own MiXCR run on the 5' RACE reads, TCRdb lists one record per CDR3 protein. The profile shows fewer than 150,000 distinct CDR3 sequences, around 20% of them singletons. The authors extracted total RNA from unfractionated whole blood. All receptors derive from a human donor in good health.

This clonotype was recorded a few times. The V call is TRBV18, the J call TRBJ1-1; no clear D gene. Trimming removed 0 bases from V and 4 bases from J, with 12 bases in between. Per the germline V gene, CDR1 is KGHSH and CDR2 is LQKENI. This CDR3 has 15 residues. The chain's CDR3 is CASSPPGSRSTEAFF. As DNA, the CDR3 is TGTGCCAGCTCACCACCGGGCTCCCGGAGCACTGAAGCTTTCTTT.

The table lists this clonotype with a few counts. The chain recombines TRBV27 with TRBJ1-3; perhaps TRBD1 as D (6 bases). The V end lost 3 bases, the J end lost 8 bases, and 14 bases lay between the germline ends. CDR1 and CDR2 from the germline V gene are MNHEY and SMNVEV (reference sequence). The CDR3 consists of 14 residues. CDR3 nucleotide sequence: TGTGCCAGCAGTTTCACCAGGGGAGTAGACACCATATATTTT. The encoded protein is CASSFTRGVDTIYF.

The genes are TRBV19 and TRBJ1-5; 7 nucleotides agree with TRBD1. The CDR3 spans 14 residues. V lost 2 bases and J lost 4; bases outside the gene matches: 2. Germline assignment: CDR1 LNHDA and CDR2 SQIVND (reference sequence). The CDR3 reads CASSIKDRNQPQHF. CDR3 bases: TGTGCCAGTAGTATAAAGGACAGGAATCAGCCCCAGCATTTT.

The chain joins TRBV28 to TRBJ2-5; 7 bases align to TRBD2. Germline V CDR1 and CDR2: MDHEN, SYDVKM. The length of the CDR3 is 14 residues. Losses at the gene ends were 8 bases for V and 2 bases for J; bases not matched to a gene: 8. This CDR3 is CASASGGPQETQYF. The CDR3 DNA follows: TGTGCCAGCGCGTCGGGGGGACCTCAAGAGACCCAGTACTTC.

The chain couples TRBV29-1 to TRBJ1-4; D is possibly TRBD1 (6 bases). This CDR3 is built from 15 residues. The V and J ends lost 5 bases and 8 bases respectively, with 21 bases between them. Per the germline V gene, CDR1 is SQVTM and CDR2 is ANQGSEA. In DNA, the CDR3 is TGCAGCGTTCAAACAGGGAGAGGAGTCTGGGAAAAACTGTTTTTT. It codes for CSVQTGRGVWEKLFF.

This clonotype was picked up many times. The V gene is TRBV7-9, the J gene TRBJ2-7; D gene ambiguous. V was clipped by 1 base and J by 7 bases, with 5 bases between them. Germline V lookup: CDR1 SEHNR, CDR2 FQNEAQ (reference sequence). CDR3 length: 11 residues. CDR3 sequence (DNA): TGTGCCAGCAGCTTAGGTCGAGAGCAGTACTTC. It specifies CASSLGREQYF.

This clonotype was seen many times. This chain joins TRBV29-1 and TRBJ1-2; a weak D match, TRBD1 (5 bases). This CDR3 contains 11 residues. With 2 bases removed from V and 5 bases from J, the gap between germline ends came to 6 bases. Germline CDR1 is SQVTM and CDR2 is ANQGSEA. In DNA, the CDR3 is TGCAGCGTTGAATGGGGGTATGGCTACACCTTC. Translation: CSVEWGYGYTF.

The rearrangement joins TRBV5-4 to TRBJ1-1; a weak D match, TRBD1 (6 bases). Germline assignment: CDR1 SGHNT and CDR2 YYREEE (reference sequence). CDR3 size: 14 residues. The ends were cut back, 3 bases at V and 4 bases at J, with 13 bases in the middle. CDR3 coding DNA: TGTGCCAGCAGCTACACGTCAGGGGCCACTGAAGCTTTCTTT. Amino acid sequence: CASSYTSGATEAFF.

The chain uses TRBV28 and TRBJ2-1; 10 nucleotides agree with TRBD2. Germline CDR1 and CDR2: MDHEN and SYDVKM. The CDR3 spans 16 residues. Unmatched junction bases numbered 12, after V lost 6 bases and J lost 7 bases. The CDR3 here is CASRNEREGPRNEQFF. CDR3 in DNA: TGTGCCAGCAGAAACGAGCGGGAGGGCCCTCGGAATGAGCAGTTCTTC.

V gene TRBV7-8 combines with J gene TRBJ1-6; no clear D gene. Germline CDR1 SGHVS, CDR2 FQNEAQ. The ends were cut back, 6 bases at V and 3 bases at J, with 9 bases in the middle. This CDR3 has 14 residues. In nucleotides, the CDR3 is TGTGCCAGCAGACACCCGGGCTATAATTCACCCCTCCACTTT. It yields the protein CASRHPGYNSPLHF.

Many counts were recorded for this clonotype. The chain is built from TRBV3-1 and TRBJ1-6; the match to TRBD1 covers 10 bases. The V segment lost 4 bases and the J segment 0 bases; nucleotides outside the gene matches: 0. The CDR3 is made up of 16 amino acids. The germline gives CDR1 LGHDT, CDR2 YNNKEL (reference sequence). The CDR3 spells CASSRTGGSYNSPLHF. CDR3 nucleotides: TGTGCCAGCAGCCGGACAGGGGGCTCCTATAATTCACCCCTCCACTTT.

The V gene is TRBV5-4, the J gene TRBJ1-1, with TRBD1 identical over 7 bases. V dropped 4 bases and J dropped 4; count of bases not matched to a gene: 10. This CDR3 has 15 residues. CDR1 and CDR2 (germline): SGHNT, YYREEE (reference sequence). The DNA for the CDR3 is TGTGCCAGCAGCCTGACAGGGATGGCGGTCACTGAAGCTTTCTTT. Amino acid sequence: CASSLTGMAVTEAFF.

This chain uses TRBV5-1 with TRBJ1-2, with D perhaps TRBD1 (6 bases). V gave up 2 bases and J gave up 4 bases, with 9 bases separating them. Germline V lookup: CDR1 SGHRS, CDR2 YFSETQ. The CDR3 covers 13 residues. The CDR3 reads CASSLGGTYGYTF. The CDR3 region has the DNA TGCGCCAGCAGCTTAGGGGGAACCTATGGCTACACCTTC.

V usage is TRBV7-9 and J usage is TRBJ2-1, with 8 nucleotides matching TRBD1. The germline V gene has CDR1 SEHNR and CDR2 FQNEAQ (reference sequence). There are 15 residues in the CDR3. Trimming took 5 bases from V and 9 from J; bases not matched to a gene: 12. Written as DNA, the CDR3 is TGTGCCAGCAGCCACAGGGGGTCTGCCCCCGGTGAGCAGTTCTTC. This gives the protein CASSHRGSAPGEQFF.

The J gene is TRBJ2-1, the V gene TRBV27, with D uncertain. The CDR3 is 13 residues long. The germline gives CDR1 MNHEY, CDR2 SMNVEV (reference sequence). Between the trimmed V and J ends, which lost 4 bases and 4 bases, there was a span of 8 bases. CDR3 loop: CASSSSSYNEQFF. CDR3 nucleotide sequence: TGTGCCAGCAGTTCGTCGTCGTACAATGAGCAGTTCTTC.

The chain links TRBV28 to TRBJ1-1; no reliable D call. The length of the CDR3 is 14 residues. CDR1 and CDR2 (germline): MDHEN, SYDVKM. V gave up 5 bases and J gave up 1 base, with 11 bases separating them. The CDR3 DNA reads as TGTGCCAGCAGTAGCCCGGCGGGGAACACTGAAGCTTTCTTT. This encodes CASSSPAGNTEAFF.

This clonotype was observed at least ten times. The CDR3 is CSETQGVGTEAFF. In DNA, the CDR3 is TGCAGCGAAACGCAGGGGGTGGGCACTGAAGCTTTCTTT. The chain employs TRBV20-1 and TRBJ1-1; 7 bases are shared with TRBD1. Per the germline V gene, CDR1 is DFQATT and CDR2 is SNEGSKA (reference sequence). This CDR3 region has 13 residues.

This chain joins TRBV7-2 and TRBJ1-6; 8 nucleotides match TRBD1. V dropped 4 bases and J dropped 8; count of bases not matched to a gene: 10. CDR1 SGHTA and CDR2 FQGNSA come from the germline V gene. The CDR3 extends over 16 amino acids. For the CDR3, the DNA is TGTGCCAGCAGCTCGCGGCCGGGACAGGACTATTCACCCCTCCACTTT. This gives the protein CASSSRPGQDYSPLHF.